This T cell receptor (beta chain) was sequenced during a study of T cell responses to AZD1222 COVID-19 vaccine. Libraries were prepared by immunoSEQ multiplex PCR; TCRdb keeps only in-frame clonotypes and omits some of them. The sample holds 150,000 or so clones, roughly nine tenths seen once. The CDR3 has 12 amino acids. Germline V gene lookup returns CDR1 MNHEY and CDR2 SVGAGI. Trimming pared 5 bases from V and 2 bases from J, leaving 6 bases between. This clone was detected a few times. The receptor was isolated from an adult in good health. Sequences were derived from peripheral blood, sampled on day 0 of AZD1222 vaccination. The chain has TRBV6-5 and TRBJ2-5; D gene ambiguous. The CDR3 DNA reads TGTGCCAGCAGTATAGGTCAAGAGACCCAGTACTTC. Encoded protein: CASSIGQETQYF.